This passage covers 8 T cell receptor beta chains from one sample sequenced in a study of vaccination and CD4 T cells after COVID-19. Treatment: 10-day PBMC culture with coronavirus spike peptide pools or control peptides (ViraFEST assay). For these receptors, no antigen is known. The Oncomine TCR Beta short-read assay was applied to DNA of cultured CD4+ T cells. TCRdb analysed the PCR reads with MiXCR anew, one entry per CDR3 protein. The sample records about 10,000 distinct CDR3 sequences, less than 75% being singletons. Material: CD4+ T cells from blood, cultured in vitro. These TCRs come from a human donor who had recovered from COVID-19.

This clonotype is hyperexpanded within its sample. The chain is built from TRBV7-6 and TRBJ2-6; no reliable D call. The CDR3 is 14 amino acids. Between the trimmed V and J ends, which lost 4 bases and 3 bases, there was a span of 7 bases. Germline CDR1 is SGHVS and CDR2 is FNYEAQ. The CDR3: CASSSLNGANVLTF. DNA of the CDR3: TGTGCCAGCAGCTCCCTTAATGGGGCCAACGTCCTGACTTTC.

The chain links TRBV7-9 to TRBJ1-1; no clear D. The V end lost 7 bases, the J end lost 4 bases, and 16 bases lay between the germline ends. This CDR3 is 14 amino acids long. CDR1 SEHNR and CDR2 FQNEAQ come from the germline V gene (reference sequence). The CDR3 DNA follows: TGTGCCAGCATCGCTTCGGCGGCCGGCACTGAAGCTTTCTTT. It encodes CASIASAAGTEAFF.

This chain links TRBV19 with TRBJ1-1; D call uncertain. V gave up 7 bases and J gave up 6 bases, with 15 bases separating them. The CDR3 length is 13 residues. The germline gives CDR1 LNHDA, CDR2 SQIVND (reference sequence). CDR3 loop: CASTPSVRAEAFF. The CDR3 region has the DNA TGTGCCAGTACCCCAAGCGTTAGGGCTGAAGCTTTCTTT.

The chain has TRBV6-2 or TRBV6-3 and TRBJ2-7; 8 positions agree with TRBD2. This CDR3 has 14 residues. Germline trimming cut 2 bases from V and 3 bases from J; bases unmatched to any gene: 3. The germline V gene encodes CDR1 MNHEY and CDR2 SVGEGT. CDR3: CASSYSGSFYEQYF. For the CDR3, the DNA is TGTGCCAGCAGTTACAGCGGGAGTTTCTACGAGCAGTACTTC.

This chain joins TRBV6-5 and TRBJ1-5; D ambiguous. Trimming took 0 bases from V and 7 from J, leaving 7 bases between them. Germline CDR1 is MNHEY and CDR2 is SVGAGI. The CDR3 contains 13 residues. CDR3 DNA sequence: TGTGCCAGCAGTTACTCGAGGGAGCAGCCCCAGCATTTT. It translates to CASSYSREQPQHF.

This clonotype has just a few counts. V and J are TRBV6-5 and TRBJ2-7; 9 bases map to TRBD1. From germline, CDR1 is MNHEY and CDR2 SVGAGI. Trimming cost V 0 bases and J 5 bases; bases outside gene matches: 5. The CDR3 totals 15 residues. This CDR3 reads CASSYSGQGWHEQYF. CDR3 nucleotides: TGTGCCAGCAGTTACTCAGGACAGGGGTGGCACGAGCAGTACTTC.

This clonotype is a singleton in its sample. The chain links TRBV28 to TRBJ2-7; D gene ambiguous. Deletions cut 3 bases from V and 2 bases from J, with 5 bases between. The V gene's germline CDR1 is MDHEN and CDR2 SYDVKM. The CDR3 runs to 12 residues. The CDR3 DNA sequence: TGTGCCAGCAGTTTCAAAGCCTACGAGCAGTACTTC. Translating gives CASSFKAYEQYF.

The chain links TRBV20-1 to TRBJ2-3; perhaps TRBD1 as D (6 bases). CDR1 and CDR2 (germline): DFQATT, SNEGSKA (reference sequence). The CDR3 has 13 amino acids. Trimming took off 3 bases at V and 1 base at J, with 8 bases between the two ends. CDR3 DNA: TGCAGTGCTAGTGGGGGCCGCACAGATACGCAGTATTTT. Translating it yields CSASGGRTDTQYF.